The rows below give T cell receptor beta chains drawn from one sample of a study of beta chain features in type 1 diabetes. Here immunoSEQ multiplex PCR was the method, and the copy in TCRdb shows in-frame clones only, minus some. Of some 360,000 clones listed, 20% were seen once; the top ten hold 0.044%. The sample consisted of naive CD4+ T cells from blood. These receptor sequences come from a young woman in good health. CDR3s leave out the opening cysteine and the closing phenylalanine or tryptophan. Fields, in order: V gene, CDR3 protein.

V gene: TRBV6-5; CDR3 protein: ASSTAAGYNEQF
V gene: TRBV7-9; CDR3 protein: ASSLEGYGGEQY
V gene: TRBV27; CDR3 protein: ASSGGGQPQH
V gene: TRBV27; CDR3 protein: ASSSLGVDTQY
V gene: TRBV19; CDR3 protein: ASPQYEQY
V gene: TRBV21-1; CDR3 protein: ASSKGTGAYNSPLH
V gene: TRBV7-2; CDR3 protein: ASSLKTTDNYGYT
V gene: TRBV5-1; CDR3 protein: ASSLDGGQGTEAF
V gene: TRBV11-2; CDR3 protein: ASSPPGHHRYEQY
V gene: TRBV30; CDR3 protein: AWSGLVEQY
V gene: TRBV4-1; CDR3 protein: ASSLTGTGTNYGYT
V gene: TRBV5-1; CDR3 protein: ASSGTGTSGGEQY
V gene: TRBV5-4; CDR3 protein: ASSPRGGGETQY
V gene: TRBV25-1; CDR3 protein: ASSEINTGQY
V gene: TRBV9; CDR3 protein: ASSVGDRVYEQY
V gene: TRBV5-1; CDR3 protein: ASSGQGPSYNEQF
V gene: TRBV10-3; CDR3 protein: AISGTGGRGQPQH
V gene: TRBV18; CDR3 protein: ASSLGTGPTGAEAF
V gene: TRBV11-2; CDR3 protein: ASSSTSGGLKQF
V gene: TRBV19; CDR3 protein: ASSVLAGAGANVLT
V gene: TRBV7-9; CDR3 protein: ASSLPPTGSPLH
V gene: TRBV30; CDR3 protein: AWRGWGEVYGNTIY
V gene: TRBV19; CDR3 protein: ASSIGTGGTYGYT
V gene: TRBV4-1; CDR3 protein: ASSHPPTGAYEQY
V gene: TRBV11-1; CDR3 protein: ASSPSGIYEQY
V gene: TRBV6-5; CDR3 protein: ASSRDSYQETQY
V gene: TRBV15; CDR3 protein: ATSRGAATLGEQY
V gene: TRBV7-3; CDR3 protein: ASSRDSRYEQY
V gene: TRBV30; CDR3 protein: AWSVSSFTSGPNTDTQY
V gene: TRBV20-1; CDR3 protein: SARGPGTQY
V gene: TRBV11-2; CDR3 protein: ASSLEQGRYEQY
V gene: TRBV29-1; CDR3 protein: SVTGESGTQY
V gene: TRBV2; CDR3 protein: ASSLGQGGINEQF
V gene: TRBV7-9; CDR3 protein: ASSSGQYNSPLH
V gene: TRBV30; CDR3 protein: AWSVNSGGNEKLF
V gene: TRBV7-2; CDR3 protein: ASSLPTLNEQF
V gene: TRBV5-4; CDR3 protein: ASSLDSGTVNIQY
V gene: TRBV9; CDR3 protein: ASSAEGSSYNEQF
V gene: TRBV11-2; CDR3 protein: ASSLRAGSNTEAF
V gene: TRBV9; CDR3 protein: ASSVQASGSDIQY
V gene: TRBV5-1; CDR3 protein: ASSSGTAAYEQY
V gene: TRBV2; CDR3 protein: ASSANREQPQH
V gene: TRBV5-1; CDR3 protein: ASSLRQGANNEQF
V gene: TRBV27; CDR3 protein: ASSATGTYGYT
V gene: TRBV27; CDR3 protein: ASSLVRGADTQY
V gene: TRBV29-1; CDR3 protein: SVELPSENEQF
V gene: TRBV30; CDR3 protein: AWSVRGYLYNEQF
V gene: TRBV7-2; CDR3 protein: ASNLGRGLKNEQY
V gene: TRBV29-1; CDR3 protein: SVGSRTSDHNEQF
V gene: TRBV7-9; CDR3 protein: ASSSSSGTFYEQY
V gene: TRBV23-1; CDR3 protein: ASSYRAKNIQY
V gene: TRBV9; CDR3 protein: ASSSRQSSTDTQY
V gene: TRBV6-6; CDR3 protein: ASSLRLAGDEQY
V gene: TRBV5-1; CDR3 protein: ASSLGSRDEQY
V gene: TRBV18; CDR3 protein: ASSPTPGQGADEQF
V gene: TRBV5-1; CDR3 protein: ASSLSPKGDQPQH